These 19 T cell receptor beta chains share one sample of origin, sequenced in a study of monozygotic twins with cystic fibrosis. The assay was immunoSEQ multiplex PCR, and TCRdb's table has in-frame clones only and misses some. The sample yields approximately 34,000 clones, about 80% seen once. The sequenced sample was blood. These receptor sequences come from a girl aged 2 to 10 with cystic fibrosis.

This chain connects TRBV4-3 to TRBJ2-7; D not resolved. The CDR3 contains 14 residues. Trimming shortened V by 1 base and J by 5 bases, and 12 bases separated the two germline ends. CDR1 is LGHNA and CDR2 is YSLEER in the germline V gene. The DNA for the CDR3 is TGCGCCAGCAGCCAAGTGGGCAGTCAGGACGAGCAGTACTTC. It translates to CASSQVGSQDEQYF.

The V and J genes are TRBV4-3 and TRBJ1-4, with TRBD1 identical over 10 bases. The CDR3 length is 16 residues. V gave up 3 bases and J gave up 4 bases; unmatched junction bases: 5. Per germline, CDR1 LGHNA and CDR2 YSLEER. In nucleotides, the CDR3 is TGCGCCAGCAGCCAGGGTTGGACAGGGGGTAATGAAAAACTGTTTTTT. It translates to CASSQGWTGGNEKLFF.

This chain joins TRBV5-1 and TRBJ2-7, with 8 bases identical to TRBD1. Germline values: CDR1 SGHRS, CDR2 YFSETQ. The J segment lost 2 bases and the V segment lost 4 bases, leaving 11 bases of the junction unmatched. This CDR3 has 16 amino acids. The CDR3 spells CASSNTGTGSTYEQYF. The CDR3, as DNA: TGCGCCAGCAGCAACACCGGGACAGGCAGCACCTACGAGCAGTACTTC.

The chain has TRBV9 and TRBJ2-1; D unclear. CDR1 SGDLS and CDR2 YYNGEE come from the germline V gene. The CDR3 runs to 15 residues. Deletions cut 0 bases from V and 7 bases from J, with 14 bases between. CDR3 nucleotide sequence: TGTGCCAGCAGCGTAGAATCTTACGTGTCTAATGAGCAGTTCTTC. This codes for CASSVESYVSNEQFF.

The chain recombines TRBV27 with TRBJ2-7, with 12 bases fitting TRBD2. Germline CDR1 is MNHEY and CDR2 is SMNVEV (reference sequence). V trimming: 6 bases; J trimming: 2 bases; junction bases outside the gene matches: 5. The CDR3 length is 15 residues. CDR3 DNA sequence: TGTGCCAGCAGAAAAAGGACTAGCGGGACCTACGAGCAGTACTTC. Residues: CASRKRTSGTYEQYF.

The chain carries TRBV18 and TRBJ1-2; TRBD1 aligns across 9 bases. This CDR3 comprises 16 residues. The junction had 9 bases not matched to a gene; V was cut back by 3 bases and J by 4 bases. CDR1 and CDR2 (germline): KGHSH, LQKENI. DNA for the CDR3: TGTGCCAGCTCACCGCTTGGACAGGGGCCGAGCTATGGCTACACCTTC. This encodes CASSPLGQGPSYGYTF.

This clone was seen a few times. As DNA, the CDR3 is TGTGCCAGCAGCCAGCCACAGGGTGGTGAGCAGTTCTTC. This encodes CASSQPQGGEQFF. This chain connects TRBV5-4 to TRBJ2-1, with D tentatively TRBD1 (6 bases). V lost 4 bases and J lost 9, with 14 bases in between. CDR3 length: 13 amino acids. The germline V gene encodes CDR1 SGHNT and CDR2 YYREEE (reference sequence).

The chain has TRBV11-2 and TRBJ1-3; D is unresolved. Trimming left V 4 bases short and J 0 bases short, with 7 bases between. The CDR3 spans 14 residues. Germline V gene sequence: CDR1 SGHAT, CDR2 FQNNGV. The CDR3 region is CASSWIDSGNTIYF. The CDR3 DNA reads TGTGCCAGCAGCTGGATCGACTCTGGAAACACCATATATTTT.

This rearrangement joins TRBV4-3 to TRBJ1-5, with D uncertain. The V gene's germline CDR1 is LGHNA and CDR2 YSLEER. The CDR3 covers 14 residues. V was cut by 0 bases and J by 4 bases, with 7 bases left in between. The CDR3 loop is CASSQDLRNQPQHF. The CDR3 DNA reads as TGCGCCAGCAGCCAAGATCTCCGGAATCAGCCCCAGCATTTT.

J is TRBJ1-1 and V is TRBV15; no definite D call. Germline V gene data show CDR1 as LNHNV and CDR2 as YYDKDF (reference sequence). V lost 0 bases to trimming and J lost 11 bases, with 13 bases between them. The CDR3 consists of 13 residues. CDR3 bases: TGTGCCACCAGCAGAGATAACACCGTGATGGCTTTCTTT. The encoded protein is CATSRDNTVMAFF.

The CDR3 DNA reads TGTGCCAGTAGTATAGCACCGGGCAAATCTTCATATGGCTACACCTTC. This sequence encodes CASSIAPGKSSYGYTF. The gene calls are TRBV19 and TRBJ1-2; no clear D. Germline-derived CDR1 and CDR2 are LNHDA and SQIVND (reference sequence). V shed 1 base and J shed 5 bases, with 17 bases lying between them. This CDR3 has 16 amino acids.

V and J are TRBV7-2 and TRBJ2-1; 9 positions agree with TRBD2. Germline V gene data show CDR1 as SGHTA and CDR2 as FQGNSA. The CDR3 is made up of 15 amino acids. The V segment lost 3 bases and the J segment 10 bases; nucleotides outside the gene matches: 10. This CDR3 reads CASSFVSGGPPEQFF. CDR3 nucleotides: TGTGCCAGCAGCTTCGTTAGCGGGGGCCCACCGGAGCAGTTCTTC.

The chain uses TRBV2 and TRBJ1-2; D is uncertain. This CDR3 contains 12 residues. Trimming took off 5 bases at V and 8 bases at J, with 12 bases between the two ends. Germline V gives CDR1 SNHLY, CDR2 FYNNEI. CDR3 in amino acids: CASSLHLGGYTF. The DNA of the CDR3 is TGTGCCAGCAGTCTTCACTTGGGAGGCTACACCTTC.

The J gene is TRBJ1-1, the V gene TRBV5-1; the D is unclear. The CDR3 runs to 14 residues. CDR1 is SGHRS and CDR2 is YFSETQ in the germline V gene. Trimming shortened V by 2 bases and J by 1 base, and 9 bases separated the two germline ends. The CDR3 protein is CASSLRVGNTEAFF. The CDR3 region has the DNA TGCGCCAGCAGCTTAAGGGTGGGGAACACTGAAGCTTTCTTT.

This clone has a handful of counts. The gene calls are TRBV5-6 and TRBJ2-2; D perhaps matches TRBD2 (5 bases). CDR3 length: 13 amino acids. Germline V gene sequence: CDR1 SGHDT, CDR2 YYEEEE. Trimming stripped 1 base from V and 5 bases from J, with 6 bases between. The CDR3 DNA is TGTGCCAGCAGCTTGACGGGAACCGGGGAGCTGTTTTTT. It encodes CASSLTGTGELFF.

The CDR3 nucleotides are TGTGCCAGCAGCCCCCTGGGGGCCGAAGCTTTCTTT. Amino acid sequence: CASSPLGAEAFF. The chain recombines TRBV9 with TRBJ1-1; tentatively, D is TRBD1 (6 bases). Germline CDR1 reads SGDLS; CDR2 reads YYNGEE. The CDR3 runs 12 residues. V gave up 4 bases and J gave up 8 bases, with 12 bases separating them. Together with reference TRBV9 and TRBJ1-1, the CDR3 gives the full variable domain: DSGVTQTPKHLITATGQRVTLRCSPRSGDLSVYWYQQSLDQGLQFLIQYYNGEERAKGNILERFSAQQFPDLHSELNLSSLELGDSALYFCASSPLGAEAFFGQGTRLTVV.

This chain uses TRBV25-1 with TRBJ2-5; D possibly corresponds to TRBD1 (5 bases). The V and J ends lost 10 bases and 4 bases respectively, with 16 bases between them. The CDR3 is 13 amino acids. Germline-derived CDR1 and CDR2 are MGHDK and SYGVNS. CDR3 amino acids: CATQGVWAETQYF. The DNA of the CDR3 is TGTGCCACTCAAGGGGTTTGGGCAGAGACCCAGTACTTC.

V usage is TRBV9 and J usage is TRBJ1-5; no reliable D call. V lost 3 bases and J lost 0, with 10 bases in between. CDR3 length: 15 amino acids. CDR1 and CDR2 from the germline V gene are SGDLS and YYNGEE. DNA for the CDR3: TGTGCCAGCAGCGATACCGGGAATAGCAATCAGCCCCAGCATTTT. Encoded protein: CASSDTGNSNQPQHF. Supplemented by reference TRBV9 and TRBJ1-5, the full variable domain reads DSGVTQTPKHLITATGQRVTLRCSPRSGDLSVYWYQQSLDQGLQFLIQYYNGEERAKGNILERFSAQQFPDLHSELNLSSLELGDSALYFCASSDTGNSNQPQHFGDGTRLSIL.

The chain recombines TRBV9 with TRBJ1-1; D not resolved. This CDR3 has 15 amino acids. CDR1 is SGDLS and CDR2 is YYNGEE in the germline V gene. The V and J ends lost 0 bases and 0 bases respectively, with 9 bases between them. The CDR3 DNA is TGTGCCAGCAGCGTAGGAATAGGGCTGAACACTGAAGCTTTCTTT. It is translated as CASSVGIGLNTEAFF.